This TCR beta chain was observed in a study of OX40 agonist ivuxolimab in advanced cancers. Points from the study as a whole: Clonal expansion in partial responders at 0.1-3.0 mg/kg ranked among the lowest.

This clone is a singleton in its sample. The antigen is unknown. The protocol was immunoSEQ multiplex PCR, while the TCRdb copy is restricted to in-frame clones and leaves out a portion. The sample consists of approximately 50,000 clones, 88% of them appearing once. The receptor comes from an adult with an advanced solid tumor such as melanoma, head and neck, liver or kidney cancer. The sample in question was CD4+ or CD8+ T cells sorted from blood, obtained in a trial of the OX40 agonist ivuxolimab.

This chain's CDR3 is CASSTTGGGEQFF. CDR3 coding DNA: TGTGCCAGCAGCACCACAGGGGGCGGTGAGCAGTTCTTC. The chain employs TRBV7-2 and TRBJ2-1; 9 bases map to TRBD1. Looked up from germline, CDR1 is SGHTA and CDR2 is FQGNSA. With 5 bases clipped from V and 9 bases from J, the junction kept 5 bases outside the gene matches. The length of the CDR3 is 13 residues.